The 30 T cell receptor beta chains given below trace back to one sample, sequenced in a study of CD8 T cells in Susac syndrome. RNA totalling about 0.45 to 1 ug underwent reverse transcription with random hexamers. Each CDR3 protein is one row after TCRdb ran MiXCR on the immunoSEQ multiplex PCR reads. The table includes roughly 200,000 distinct CDR3 sequences, around 93% detected once. Sequenced: CD4+ T cells from PBMCs. The source is a human donor with multiple sclerosis.

This chain joins TRBV4-2 and TRBJ1-5; no firm D call. Germline CDR1 is LGHNA and CDR2 is YNFKEQ. The V end was cut by 0 bases, the J end by 6 bases, with 9 bases between. This CDR3 comprises 14 residues. The CDR3, as DNA: TGTGCCAGCAGCCAAGACAGGAACCGTCAGCCCCAGCATTTT. Protein product: CASSQDRNRQPQHF.

The chain is built from TRBV6-1 and TRBJ2-7; D unresolved. V was cut by 7 bases and J by 3 bases, with 16 bases left in between. The CDR3 has 14 amino acids. Germline V gene data show CDR1 as MNHNS and CDR2 as SASEGT. DNA for the CDR3: TGTGCCAGCACCCGAACTGCGGACGGCTACGAGCAGTACTTC. Translated, it gives CASTRTADGYEQYF.

In this sample, this clonotype turned up once. The V gene is TRBV2, the J gene TRBJ1-2; no definite D call. Germline values: CDR1 SNHLY, CDR2 FYNNEI. The V gene lost 6 bases and the J gene lost 1 base, with 12 bases spanning the gap. There are 14 residues in the CDR3. This chain's CDR3 is CASSLKLNNYGYTF. CDR3 bases: TGTGCCAGCAGCCTAAAACTTAATAACTATGGCTACACCTTC.

In nucleotides, the CDR3 is TGTGCCAGCAGCTTGACAGGGGGGAACTATGGCTACACCTTC. Its protein is CASSLTGGNYGYTF. V and J are TRBV5-4 and TRBJ1-2; 8 bases align to TRBD1. This CDR3 contains 14 residues. Germline values: CDR1 SGHNT, CDR2 YYREEE (reference sequence). After removal of 1 base from V and 2 bases from J, the junction contained 1 base not matched to a gene.

This rearrangement joins TRBV5-6 to TRBJ2-7, with a tentative D call TRBD1 (5 bases). Trimming stripped 0 bases from V and 0 bases from J, with 13 bases between. CDR3 length equals 16 residues. Germline assignment: CDR1 SGHDT and CDR2 YYEEEE. The CDR3 here is CASSLGSGSSSYEQYV. CDR3 nucleotides: TGTGCCAGCAGCTTGGGGTCAGGGTCAAGCTCCTACGAGCAGTACGTC.

The chain joins TRBV3-1 to TRBJ1-2; D is uncertain. V lost 2 bases and J lost 8, with 15 bases in between. This CDR3 is built from 14 residues. CDR1 LGHDT and CDR2 YNNKEL come from the germline V gene (reference sequence). The CDR3 sequence: CASSQNSGRGGYTF. The CDR3 DNA reads TGTGCCAGCAGCCAAAACTCAGGACGGGGAGGCTACACCTTC.

The rearrangement uses TRBV25-1 and TRBJ1-1, with D perhaps TRBD1 (6 bases). CDR1 and CDR2 (germline): MGHDK, SYGVNS. The germline V and J ends were trimmed by 3 bases and 11 bases, with 19 bases remaining between them. The CDR3 loop spans 14 amino acids. The DNA of the CDR3 is TGTGCCAGCAGTGATAGGGGGAGGGCCGATGGGGCTTTCTTT. Translation: CASSDRGRADGAFF.

V gene TRBV12-3 or TRBV12-4 combines with J gene TRBJ1-6; the match to TRBD1 covers 8 bases. The CDR3 totals 16 residues. V lost 5 bases to trimming and J lost 7 bases; unmatched junction nucleotides: 10. The CDR3, as DNA: TGTGCCAGCAGTACCCCCAGGGGACAGGCGAATTCACCCCTCCACTTT. This codes for CASSTPRGQANSPLHF.

This clonotype was recorded only once. V gene TRBV29-1 combines with J gene TRBJ1-1; D is undetermined. CDR3 length: 13 residues. CDR1 is SQVTM, CDR2 ANQGSEA, per germline. V lost 6 bases and J lost 4, with 15 bases in between. CDR3 protein: CSVIVGPITEAFF. In DNA form, the CDR3 reads TGCAGCGTGATAGTAGGGCCTATCACTGAAGCTTTCTTT.

The chain uses TRBV2 and TRBJ2-1, with TRBD1 identical over 8 bases. CDR3 size: 15 residues. Germline CDR1 reads SNHLY; CDR2 reads FYNNEI. V was pared by 5 bases and J by 5 bases, with 8 bases of the junction left unmatched. The CDR3 nucleotides read TGTGCCAGCAGTCTCCGGACAGGGAACAACAATGAGCAGTTCTTC. This gives the protein CASSLRTGNNNEQFF.

The V call is TRBV20-1, the J call TRBJ2-3; 8 bases are shared with TRBD2. With 6 bases clipped from V and 5 bases from J, the junction kept 4 bases outside the gene matches. The CDR3 runs to 12 residues. Germline-derived CDR1 and CDR2 are DFQATT and SNEGSKA (reference sequence). The CDR3 region has the DNA TGCAGTGCGGGACTAGTCGAAGATACGCAGTATTTT. This translates into CSAGLVEDTQYF.

V and J are TRBV9 and TRBJ1-2; D unclear. V lost 3 bases to trimming and J lost 4 bases, with 16 bases between them. The CDR3 covers 15 residues. The germline gives CDR1 SGDLS, CDR2 YYNGEE. In DNA form, the CDR3 reads TGTGCCAGCAGCGACCCCGGTTCGGGTGCCTATGGCTACACCTTC. Residues: CASSDPGSGAYGYTF. The whole variable domain, filled in from reference TRBV9 and TRBJ1-2, reads DSGVTQTPKHLITATGQRVTLRCSPRSGDLSVYWYQQSLDQGLQFLIQYYNGEERAKGNILERFSAQQFPDLHSELNLSSLELGDSALYFCASSDPGSGAYGYTFGSGTRLTVV.

The chain recombines TRBV9 with TRBJ1-1, with D unclear. Germline CDR1 reads SGDLS; CDR2 reads YYNGEE. The CDR3 is 14 residues long. The germline V and J ends were trimmed by 0 bases and 1 base, with 7 bases remaining between them. The CDR3: CASSVAVRNTEAFF. The DNA for the CDR3 is TGTGCCAGCAGCGTAGCAGTCAGGAACACTGAAGCTTTCTTT. Full variable domain (remainder filled in from reference TRBV9 and TRBJ1-1): DSGVTQTPKHLITATGQRVTLRCSPRSGDLSVYWYQQSLDQGLQFLIQYYNGEERAKGNILERFSAQQFPDLHSELNLSSLELGDSALYFCASSVAVRNTEAFFGQGTRLTVV.

V is TRBV9 and J is TRBJ1-2, with D tentatively TRBD1 (5 bases). The germline CDR1 and CDR2 sequences are SGDLS and YYNGEE. This CDR3 is built from 16 residues. V was trimmed by 0 bases and J by 2 bases, leaving 14 bases between them. The chain's CDR3 is CASSVGAGRENYGYTF. CDR3 nucleotides: TGTGCCAGCAGCGTAGGGGCGGGGCGAGAGAACTATGGCTACACCTTC.

This clonotype was observed a single time. The rearrangement uses TRBV30 and TRBJ2-5; 10 positions agree with TRBD2. Germline CDR1 reads GTSNPN; CDR2 reads SVGIG (reference sequence). Germline trimming cut 3 bases from V and 4 bases from J; bases unmatched to any gene: 2. The CDR3 covers 13 residues. CDR3 residues: CAWSWTSGETQYF. In nucleotides, the CDR3 is TGTGCCTGGAGCTGGACTAGCGGAGAGACCCAGTACTTC. Using reference TRBV30 and TRBJ2-5 for the parts outside the CDR3, the full variable domain is SQTIHQWPATLVQPVGSPLSLECTVEGTSNPNLYWYRQAAGRGLQLLFYSVGIGQISSEVPQNLSASRPQDRQFILSSKKLLLSDSGFYLCAWSWTSGETQYFGPGTRLLVL.

This chain connects TRBV30 to TRBJ1-1; no clear D gene. CDR1 is GTSNPN and CDR2 is SVGIG in the germline V gene (reference sequence). V was trimmed by 1 base and J by 3 bases, leaving 12 bases between them. This CDR3 contains 14 residues. The CDR3 protein is CAWSASAGHTEAFF. The CDR3 DNA reads as TGTGCCTGGAGTGCATCTGCAGGCCACACTGAAGCTTTCTTT. The full variable domain, completed using reference TRBV30 and TRBJ1-1, is SQTIHQWPATLVQPVGSPLSLECTVEGTSNPNLYWYRQAAGRGLQLLFYSVGIGQISSEVPQNLSASRPQDRQFILSSKKLLLSDSGFYLCAWSASAGHTEAFFGQGTRLTVV.

This clonotype came up once. This chain connects TRBV3-1 to TRBJ1-6; D gene ambiguous. Trimming took 0 bases from V and 4 from J, leaving 1 base between them. CDR1 LGHDT and CDR2 YNNKEL come from the germline V gene (reference sequence). The CDR3 spans 13 residues. The CDR3 bases are TGTGCCAGCAGCCAAGATTATAATTCACCCCTCCACTTT. Residues: CASSQDYNSPLHF.

The rearrangement links TRBV20-1 to TRBJ2-7, with D tentatively TRBD1 or TRBD2 (5 bases each). This CDR3 is built from 12 residues. CDR1 DFQATT and CDR2 SNEGSKA come from the germline V gene (reference sequence). Trimming pared 6 bases from V and 6 bases from J, leaving 15 bases between. The CDR3 DNA reads TGCAGTGCCGGGACCACCTATGGCGAGCAGTACGTC. This codes for CSAGTTYGEQYV.

This chain links TRBV29-1 with TRBJ2-7, with D unresolved. V lost 7 bases and J lost 3, with 16 bases in between. Germline values: CDR1 SQVTM, CDR2 ANQGSEA. The length of the CDR3 is 13 residues. CDR3 DNA sequence: TGCAGCGCCTACGGGCCACTTGACTACGAGCAGTACTTC. Its translation is CSAYGPLDYEQYF.

The chain is built from TRBV14 and TRBJ1-1; the match to TRBD1 covers 10 bases. The V gene's germline CDR1 is SGHDN and CDR2 FVKESK. The ends lost 5 bases at V and 4 bases at J; junction bases unmatched: 4. The CDR3 contains 14 residues. The DNA for the CDR3 is TGTGCCAGCAGCTATCGGACAGGGGGCACTGAAGCTTTCTTT. Translation: CASSYRTGGTEAFF.

The gene calls are TRBV2 and TRBJ1-2, with D unresolved. Germline V CDR1 and CDR2: SNHLY, FYNNEI. The CDR3 is made up of 14 amino acids. V was clipped by 3 bases and J by 4 bases, with 12 bases between them. CDR3 loop: CASSDIPLTYGYTF. The CDR3 nucleotides read TGTGCCAGCAGTGATATCCCCCTTACCTATGGCTACACCTTC.

The gene calls are TRBV20-1 and TRBJ2-7; 8 bases match TRBD1. The ends lost 6 bases at V and 3 bases at J; junction bases unmatched: 7. The CDR3 has 13 amino acids. Looked up from germline, CDR1 is DFQATT and CDR2 is SNEGSKA (reference sequence). CDR3 DNA sequence: TGCAGTGCGACGGGACAGGCAAACTACGAGCAGTACTTC. Encoded protein: CSATGQANYEQYF.

This chain joins TRBV9 and TRBJ2-2; D is ambiguous. The germline CDR1 and CDR2 sequences are SGDLS and YYNGEE. V was pared by 0 bases and J by 1 base, with 4 bases between. CDR3 length equals 14 residues. CDR3 protein: CASSVDGNTGELFF. In DNA, the CDR3 is TGTGCCAGCAGCGTAGACGGGAACACCGGGGAGCTGTTTTTT.

The V call is TRBV7-2, the J call TRBJ2-1; 13 bases are shared with TRBD2. V lost 6 bases, J lost 2 bases, and 4 bases stayed unmatched. The CDR3 covers 16 residues. Germline V gives CDR1 SGHTA, CDR2 FQGNSA. The CDR3 here is CASRTSGGKTYNEQFF. CDR3 in DNA: TGTGCCAGCAGGACTAGCGGGGGGAAAACCTACAATGAGCAGTTCTTC. Filled out from reference TRBV7-2 and TRBJ2-1, the complete variable domain reads GAGVSQSPSNKVTEKGKDVELRCDPISGHTALYWYRQSLGQGLEFLIYFQGNSAPDKSGLPSDRFSAERTGGSVSTLTIQRTQQEDSAVYLCASRTSGGKTYNEQFFGPGTRLTVL.

This rearrangement joins TRBV25-1 to TRBJ1-6; D gene uncertain. The V end was cut by 7 bases, the J end by 0 bases, with 1 base between. The CDR3 is 12 amino acids. In germline, CDR1 is MGHDK, CDR2 SYGVNS. In DNA, the CDR3 is TGTGCCAGCAACTCCTATAATTCACCCCTCCACTTT. Protein sequence: CASNSYNSPLHF.

The gene calls are TRBV12-3 or TRBV12-4 and TRBJ1-5; D perhaps matches TRBD1 (5 bases). The V end lost 7 bases, the J end lost 5 bases, and 15 bases lay between the germline ends. The CDR3 runs 14 residues. Here the CDR3 DNA reads TGTGCCAGCAATTTGGGACGGGTGGATCAGCCCCAGCATTTT. It codes for CASNLGRVDQPQHF.

The chain joins TRBV2 to TRBJ2-2, with 10 bases fitting TRBD2. Trimming removed 6 bases from V and 4 bases from J; junction bases left unmatched: 2. The germline V gene has CDR1 SNHLY and CDR2 FYNNEI. The CDR3 is 14 amino acids. The CDR3 DNA reads as TGTGCCAGCAGACTAGCGGGAACCACCGGGGAGCTGTTTTTT. Protein: CASRLAGTTGELFF.

V gene TRBV24-1 combines with J gene TRBJ2-6, with D perhaps TRBD1 (6 bases). V shed 5 bases and J shed 2 bases, with 18 bases lying between them. The CDR3 is 18 residues long. Germline lookup yields CDR1 KGHDR and CDR2 SFDVKD. The CDR3 region has the DNA TGTGCCACCAGTGGTTTTACAGGGCATGAGGCTGGGGCCAACGTCCTGACTTTC. Its protein product is CATSGFTGHEAGANVLTF.

CDR3 bases: TGCAGCGTTCATCTATTGAGGAACACTGAAGCTTTCTTT. This codes for CSVHLLRNTEAFF. V gene TRBV29-1 combines with J gene TRBJ1-1, with D hard to call. V dropped 5 bases and J dropped 1 base, with 11 bases sitting between them. CDR1 is SQVTM, CDR2 ANQGSEA, per germline. The CDR3 contains 13 residues.

The chain employs TRBV29-1 and TRBJ1-2, with a weak D call TRBD1 (5 bases). The germline V gene has CDR1 SQVTM and CDR2 ANQGSEA. V was cut by 4 bases and J by 7 bases, with 10 bases left in between. This CDR3 spans 11 amino acids. This CDR3 reads CSVVGDSGYTF. In nucleotides, the CDR3 is TGCAGCGTTGTGGGGGACTCTGGCTACACCTTC.